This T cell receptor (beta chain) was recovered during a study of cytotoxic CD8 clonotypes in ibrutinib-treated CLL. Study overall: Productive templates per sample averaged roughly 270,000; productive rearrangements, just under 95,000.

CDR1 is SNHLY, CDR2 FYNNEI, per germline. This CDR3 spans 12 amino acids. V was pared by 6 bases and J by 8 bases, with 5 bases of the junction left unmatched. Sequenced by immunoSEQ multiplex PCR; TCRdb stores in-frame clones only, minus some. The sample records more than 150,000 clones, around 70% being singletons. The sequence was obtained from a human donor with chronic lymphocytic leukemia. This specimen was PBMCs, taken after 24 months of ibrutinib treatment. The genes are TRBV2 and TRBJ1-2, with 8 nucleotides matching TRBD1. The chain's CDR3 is CASRTRGRGYTF. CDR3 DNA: TGTGCCAGCAGAACCAGGGGGCGAGGCTACACCTTC.